Following are 17 T cell receptor beta chains from one sample sequenced in a study of shared clonotypes between healthy human individuals. Some clones are missing from TCRdb's copy, which holds only in-frame ones; the method was immunoSEQ multiplex PCR. The repertoire has 2 million to 3 million clones, 93% of them found once; the top ten carry about 0.39%. The sequencing sample was made of naive CD4+ T cells from PBMCs. As to subset: CD45RA+ positively selected. These receptors came from a man between 18 and 29 years old in good health. Some clones in this sample may be carry-over from other donors' samples.

On this clone: Distinct nucleotide sequences in the sample also encode this CDR3. The genes are TRBV28 and TRBJ1-2; 8 bases align to TRBD1. The V gene's germline CDR1 is MDHEN and CDR2 SYDVKM. CDR3 length: 12 amino acids. V lost 2 bases to trimming and J lost 8 bases; unmatched junction nucleotides: 1. The CDR3 DNA is TGTGCCAGCAGTTTACGGACAGGGGGCTACACCTTC. Translating gives CASSLRTGGYTF.

The chain carries TRBV28 and TRBJ2-5; D unresolved. V was shortened by 5 bases and J by 4 bases, with 11 bases between the two germline ends. The CDR3 runs 13 residues. Germline values: CDR1 MDHEN, CDR2 SYDVKM. The CDR3 sequence: CASSGTLGETQYF. The DNA for the CDR3 is TGTGCCAGCAGTGGTACCCTGGGAGAGACCCAGTACTTC.

This clone was recorded once. The V gene is TRBV29-1, the J gene TRBJ2-3; D uncertain. CDR1 and CDR2 from the germline V gene are SQVTM and ANQGSEA. The ends were cut back, 6 bases at V and 6 bases at J, with 13 bases in the middle. This CDR3 has 12 residues. Written as DNA, the CDR3 is TGCAGCGTCCGGACGCGGACCGATACGCAGTATTTT. Amino acids: CSVRTRTDTQYF.

This chain links TRBV5-1 with TRBJ2-7, with TRBD2 matching 8 bases. V dropped 4 bases and J dropped 5; count of bases not matched to a gene: 5. The CDR3 consists of 13 residues. Germline V lookup: CDR1 SGHRS, CDR2 YFSETQ. The CDR3 reads CASSGTSTDEQYF. The CDR3 DNA follows: TGCGCCAGCAGCGGGACTAGTACGGACGAGCAGTACTTC.

Note on this clone: Other DNA sequences in the same sample also yield this CDR3. This rearrangement joins TRBV6-1 to TRBJ2-1; the match to TRBD2 covers 7 bases. Germline V gives CDR1 MNHNS, CDR2 SASEGT. V trimming: 3 bases; J trimming: 4 bases; junction bases outside the gene matches: 6. The CDR3 has 15 amino acids. The CDR3 is CASSEASGGYNEQFF. In DNA form, the CDR3 reads TGTGCCAGCAGTGAGGCTAGCGGAGGGTACAATGAGCAGTTCTTC.

J is TRBJ2-7 and V is TRBV25-1, with D possibly matching TRBD2 (5 bases). The V gene's germline CDR1 is MGHDK and CDR2 SYGVNS. The CDR3 extends over 11 amino acids. V lost 3 bases and J lost 7, with 7 bases in between. CDR3 in DNA: TGTGCCAGCAGTGACGGGGTGGAGCAGTACTTC. Amino acids: CASSDGVEQYF.

CDR3 loop: CATSSGRAYEQYF. CDR3 bases: TGTGCCACCAGCAGCGGCAGAGCCTACGAGCAGTACTTC. The genes are TRBV15 and TRBJ2-7; no definite D call. Germline CDR1 is LNHNV and CDR2 is YYDKDF (reference sequence). Trimming cost V 3 bases and J 2 bases, with 8 bases left between them. The CDR3 has 13 residues. The variable domain in full, with the rest retrieved from reference TRBV15 and TRBJ2-7, is DAMVIQNPRYQVTQFGKPVTLSCSQTLNHNVMYWYQQKSSQAPKLLFHYYDKDFNNEADTPDNFQSRRPNTSFCFLDIRSPGLGDTAMYLCATSSGRAYEQYFGPGTRLTVT.

The chain couples TRBV2 to TRBJ1-5; a possible D gene is TRBD1 (6 bases). The CDR3 consists of 15 residues. V lost 5 bases, J lost 1 base, and 12 bases lay in between. Germline assignment: CDR1 SNHLY and CDR2 FYNNEI. The CDR3 sequence is CASSYRTASNQPQHF. For the CDR3, the DNA is TGTGCCAGCAGTTACAGGACAGCCAGCAATCAGCCCCAGCATTTT. The variable domain in full, completed from reference TRBV2 and TRBJ1-5, reads EPEVTQTPSHQVTQMGQEVILRCVPISNHLYFYWYRQILGQKVEFLVSFYNNEISEKSEIFDDQFSVERPDGSNFTLKIRSTKLEDSAMYFCASSYRTASNQPQHFGDGTRLSIL.

The chain employs TRBV30 and TRBJ2-5, with 12 nucleotides matching TRBD2. Per the germline V gene, CDR1 is GTSNPN and CDR2 is SVGIG (reference sequence). J lost 9 bases, V lost 7 bases, and 18 bases had no gene match. The CDR3 covers 16 residues. The CDR3 coding sequence is TGTGCCTACCGGACTAGCGGGGAGGTCACGTTTTGGTCCCAGTACTTC. It translates to CAYRTSGEVTFWSQYF.

The CDR3 reads CASSLWHFGEQYF. The CDR3, as DNA: TGTGCCAGCAGTTTATGGCATTTCGGCGAGCAGTACTTC. The V call is TRBV27, the J call TRBJ2-7; D is unresolved. Germline loops: CDR1 MNHEY, CDR2 SMNVEV (reference sequence). V gave up 1 base and J gave up 6 bases, with 10 bases separating them. This CDR3 spans 13 amino acids.

Worth noting for this clone: Other nucleotide sequences in the sample specify the same CDR3. This chain connects TRBV18 to TRBJ2-7; D possibly matches TRBD1 or TRBD2 (5 bases each). This CDR3 comprises 14 residues. Deletions cut 2 bases from V and 4 bases from J, with 12 bases between. Germline V gene lookup returns CDR1 KGHSH and CDR2 LQKENI. This CDR3 is CASSPGTRGYEQYF. In DNA, the CDR3 is TGTGCCAGCTCACCAGGGACCCGCGGGTACGAGCAGTACTTC.

The chain couples TRBV7-3 to TRBJ2-3; 12 nucleotides line up with TRBD2. The length of the CDR3 is 16 residues. The trim removed 5 bases at V and 4 bases at J, leaving 7 bases unmatched. The germline V gene encodes CDR1 SGHTA and CDR2 FQGTGA. The CDR3 DNA sequence: TGTGCCAGCAGCCCGAGACTAGCGGGAGTGCCAGATACGCAGTATTTT. Its translation: CASSPRLAGVPDTQYF.

This chain joins TRBV2 and TRBJ2-5; D not resolved. This CDR3 has 12 amino acids. V was shortened by 5 bases and J by 4 bases, with 8 bases between the two germline ends. Germline V gene sequence: CDR1 SNHLY, CDR2 FYNNEI. The CDR3 loop reads CASSNQGETQYF. The CDR3 DNA reads TGTGCCAGCAGTAACCAAGGAGAGACCCAGTACTTC.

CDR3 sequence reads: CASSLTNNAGELFF. The CDR3 DNA is TGCGCCAGCAGCTTGACCAATAACGCCGGGGAGCTGTTTTTT. This chain links TRBV5-1 with TRBJ2-2; unclear D gene. The CDR3 is 14 residues long. V was trimmed by 1 base and J by 6 bases, leaving 10 bases between them. Germline CDR1 reads SGHRS; CDR2 reads YFSETQ. Filled out from reference TRBV5-1 and TRBJ2-2, the complete variable domain reads KAGVTQTPRYLIKTRGQQVTLSCSPISGHRSVSWYQQTPGQGLQFLFEYFSETQRNKGNFPGRFSGRQFSNSRSEMNVSTLELGDSALYLCASSLTNNAGELFFGEGSRLTVL.

V is TRBV10-1 and J is TRBJ2-7; 11 nucleotides agree with TRBD2. The CDR3 totals 15 residues. Germline values: CDR1 WNHNN, CDR2 SYGVQD (reference sequence). V shed 3 bases and J 6 bases; nucleotides not matched to a gene: 7. The CDR3 DNA reads as TGCGCCAGCAGTGACGTACTAGCGGGAGTGGGCGAGCAGTACTTC. Translated, it gives CASSDVLAGVGEQYF.

The chain is built from TRBV5-4 and TRBJ2-7, with D perhaps being TRBD1 or TRBD2 (6 bases each). The CDR3 totals 13 residues. CDR1 SGHNT and CDR2 YYREEE come from the germline V gene (reference sequence). V lost 4 bases and J lost 9, with 17 bases in between. The chain's CDR3 is CASSPFKGGGQYF. The CDR3 DNA is TGTGCCAGCAGCCCGTTTAAGGGGGGCGGGCAGTACTTC.

The V and J genes are TRBV28 and TRBJ2-7; 9 nucleotides match TRBD1. J lost 2 bases, V lost 5 bases, and 7 bases had no gene match. The CDR3 is 15 residues long. Germline V gene data show CDR1 as MDHEN and CDR2 as SYDVKM. The CDR3 spells CASSNTGGAPYEQYF. The CDR3 nucleotides read TGTGCCAGCAGTAACACAGGGGGCGCGCCCTACGAGCAGTACTTC.